This T cell receptor (beta chain) emerged from a study of cytomegalovirus exposure and HLA in healthy donors. Overall study results and limits: The productive fraction for most TCR beta V segments was about 87% or about 30% in an earlier analysis. A list of 164 TCR beta chains associated with cytomegalovirus was given.

A multiplex PCR was run with 60 Vbeta primers and 13 Jbeta primers. Clones were read by immunoSEQ multiplex PCR, and TCRdb kept only the in-frame ones, dropping some. The table includes around 190,000 clones, roughly three quarters detected once. In germline, CDR1 is LNHDA, CDR2 SQIVND (reference sequence). V was cut by 4 bases and J by 1 base, with 10 bases left in between. CDR3 length equals 14 residues. Notes on this clone: No antigen is known for it.

V gene TRBV19 combines with J gene TRBJ1-1; D gene unclear. This clonotype was obtained from a woman younger than 35 in good health and CMV-seronegative. Material for sequencing was PBMCs. CDR3 sequence (DNA): TGTGCCAGTAGTAGCAGGTCTTGGAACACTGAAGCTTTCTTT. Translated: CASSSRSWNTEAFF.